These 26 T cell receptor beta chains originate from one sample sequenced in a study of T cell changes during pregnancy in multiple sclerosis. The protocol was immunoSEQ multiplex PCR, while the TCRdb copy is restricted to in-frame clones and leaves out a portion. The repertoire holds approximately 69,000 clones, 90% to 95% seen once, with under 0.3% in the top ten. The source was CD4+ T cells from peripheral blood mononuclear cells, collected in the third trimester of pregnancy. The receptors come from a female donor in good health, enrolled as a control in a pregnancy study.

V is TRBV6-5 and J is TRBJ1-5; D is undetermined. CDR3 length: 16 amino acids. Germline CDR1 MNHEY, CDR2 SVGAGI. V lost 0 bases to trimming and J lost 7 bases, with 16 bases between them. CDR3 loop: CASSYSREAGEQPQHF. The CDR3 nucleotides are TGTGCCAGCAGTTACTCGAGGGAAGCGGGTGAACAGCCCCAGCATTTT.

This chain connects TRBV11-2 to TRBJ2-7, with a weak D call TRBD2 (6 bases). The V gene's germline CDR1 is SGHAT and CDR2 FQNNGV. The germline V and J ends were trimmed by 5 bases and 7 bases, with 12 bases remaining between them. CDR3 length: 12 residues. The CDR3 sequence is CASSENRGEQYF. CDR3 DNA: TGTGCCAGCAGCGAAAACCGGGGGGAGCAGTACTTC.

The chain carries TRBV4-2 and TRBJ1-2; D unresolved. V was pared by 1 base and J by 7 bases, with 13 bases between. The CDR3 runs to 14 residues. The germline CDR1 and CDR2 sequences are LGHNA and YNFKEQ. The CDR3 DNA reads TGTGCCAGCAGCCAAGTGGAGGCGAGGAGTGGCTACACCTTC. Its translation is CASSQVEARSGYTF.

CDR3 region: CAWSGQGDQPQHF. The CDR3 coding sequence is TGTGCCTGGAGTGGACAGGGCGACCAGCCCCAGCATTTT. The rearrangement links TRBV30 to TRBJ1-5, with 7 bases fitting TRBD1. Unmatched junction bases numbered 4, after V lost 1 base and J lost 7 bases. Germline CDR1 GTSNPN, CDR2 SVGIG (reference sequence). This CDR3 comprises 13 residues.

The chain recombines TRBV19 with TRBJ1-1, with TRBD1 matching 8 bases. J lost 5 bases, V lost 1 base, and 15 bases had no gene match. The CDR3 has 18 amino acids. Germline CDR1 reads LNHDA; CDR2 reads SQIVND (reference sequence). CDR3 in amino acids: CASSIGSVFRGRRTEAFF. Written as DNA, the CDR3 is TGTGCCAGTAGTATAGGGTCGGTCTTCAGGGGGCGCCGTACTGAAGCTTTCTTT.

The genes are TRBV5-1 and TRBJ2-3, with TRBD1 matching 10 bases. V lost 4 bases, J lost 1 base, and 9 bases stayed unmatched. Germline V CDR1 and CDR2: SGHRS, YFSETQ. The CDR3 runs to 17 residues. The CDR3 reads CASSTGTGEWGTDTQYF. In DNA form, the CDR3 reads TGCGCCAGCAGCACAGGGACAGGGGAATGGGGCACAGATACGCAGTATTTT.

The V call is TRBV7-7, the J call TRBJ1-1; no reliable D call. This CDR3 is built from 13 residues. Germline V gene lookup returns CDR1 SSHAT and CDR2 FNYEAQ (reference sequence). Trimming took 5 bases from V and 0 from J, leaving 7 bases between them. The CDR3 is CASSPNMNTEAFF. The CDR3 nucleotides read TGTGCCAGCAGCCCGAACATGAACACTGAAGCTTTCTTT.

The CDR3 sequence: CASSRIGGDQETQYF. CDR3 in DNA: TGTGCCAGCAGCCGGATTGGCGGAGACCAAGAGACCCAGTACTTC. The chain links TRBV4-2 to TRBJ2-5; D not resolved. Trimming shortened V by 4 bases and J by 0 bases, and 12 bases separated the two germline ends. This CDR3 has 15 residues. Germline CDR1 is LGHNA and CDR2 is YNFKEQ.

The chain employs TRBV19 and TRBJ2-7; TRBD2 agrees at 11 bases. Trimming at V came to 1 base and at J to 2 bases, leaving 4 bases not matched to a gene. Looked up from germline, CDR1 is LNHDA and CDR2 is SQIVND (reference sequence). The CDR3 is 16 amino acids. The CDR3 loop is CASSIGGLAVTYEQYF. The DNA of the CDR3 is TGTGCCAGTAGTATAGGGGGACTAGCGGTTACCTACGAGCAGTACTTC. The variable domain in full, completed from reference TRBV19 and TRBJ2-7, reads DGGITQSPKYLFRKEGQNVTLSCEQNLNHDAMYWYRQDPGQGLRLIYYSQIVNDFQKGDIAEGYSVSREKKESFPLTVTSAQKNPTAFYLCASSIGGLAVTYEQYFGPGTRLTVT.

The chain uses TRBV7-2 and TRBJ2-7, with TRBD1 as a possible D gene (5 bases). In germline, CDR1 is SGHTA, CDR2 FQGNSA. There are 14 residues in the CDR3. Trimming shortened V by 5 bases and J by 1 base, and 12 bases separated the two germline ends. CDR3 protein: CASSPDRNSYEQYF. DNA of the CDR3: TGTGCCAGCAGCCCAGACAGAAATTCCTACGAGCAGTACTTC.

V and J are TRBV18 and TRBJ2-5; D might be TRBD2 (5 bases). Trimming removed 2 bases at V and 14 bases at J, with 18 bases between. CDR3 size: 13 residues. The germline V gene encodes CDR1 KGHSH and CDR2 LQKENI. This chain's CDR3 is CASSPGSGYQGYF. The CDR3, as DNA: TGTGCCAGCTCACCAGGGTCGGGGTACCAAGGATACTTC.

In DNA, the CDR3 is TGTGCCAGCAGTTTGAGTCAGGGGGCCCATGAGCAGTACTTC. This sequence encodes CASSLSQGAHEQYF. The chain recombines TRBV27 with TRBJ2-7, with 8 bases that match TRBD1. The CDR3 covers 14 residues. Germline values: CDR1 MNHEY, CDR2 SMNVEV (reference sequence). J was trimmed by 7 bases and V by 3 bases; bases with no gene match: 8.

The chain employs TRBV5-6 and TRBJ2-6, with 8 positions matching TRBD2. The germline CDR1 and CDR2 sequences are SGHDT and YYEEEE. After removal of 0 bases from V and 4 bases from J, the junction contained 6 bases not matched to a gene. This CDR3 region has 17 residues. The CDR3 protein is CASSLVPGGAGANVLTF. CDR3 bases: TGTGCCAGCAGCTTGGTGCCCGGGGGGGCCGGGGCCAACGTCCTGACTTTC.

The chain links TRBV7-9 to TRBJ1-2; 11 positions agree with TRBD1. The CDR3 spans 15 residues. The V gene's germline CDR1 is SEHNR and CDR2 FQNEAQ (reference sequence). V lost 5 bases and J lost 4; bases outside the gene matches: 6. CDR3 sequence reads: CASSPRDRGTYGYTF. As DNA, the CDR3 is TGTGCCAGCAGCCCCCGGGACAGGGGGACCTATGGCTACACCTTC.

The J gene is TRBJ1-2, the V gene TRBV9; 8 bases agree with TRBD1. CDR3 size: 13 residues. Germline assignment: CDR1 SGDLS and CDR2 YYNGEE. Trimming removed 4 bases from V and 3 bases from J; junction bases left unmatched: 2. CDR3 DNA sequence: TGTGCCAGCAGCCCGGACAGGGACTATGGCTACACCTTC. It yields the protein CASSPDRDYGYTF.

This clone was seen once. The genes are TRBV5-1 and TRBJ1-1; TRBD1 is a possible D gene (6 bases). The length of the CDR3 is 15 residues. Germline V gene lookup returns CDR1 SGHRS and CDR2 YFSETQ. V lost 0 bases, J lost 3 bases, and 12 bases lay in between. CDR3 coding DNA: TGCGCCAGCAGCTTGGGATACAGGGCCGACACTGAAGCTTTCTTT. Its translation is CASSLGYRADTEAFF.

V is TRBV19 and J is TRBJ1-4; D is unresolved. This CDR3 has 13 amino acids. Per the germline V gene, CDR1 is LNHDA and CDR2 is SQIVND (reference sequence). The V end lost 5 bases, the J end lost 8 bases, and 12 bases lay between the germline ends. The CDR3 coding sequence is TGTGCCAGTAGTGTCCGCCGAGGCGAAAAACTGTTTTTT. It codes for CASSVRRGEKLFF.

Here the CDR3 DNA reads TGTGCCACCAGCAGAGATGCGGGACTTAGCACAGATACGCAGTATTTT. This sequence encodes CATSRDAGLSTDTQYF. The chain joins TRBV15 to TRBJ2-3; D is perhaps TRBD2 (6 bases). The CDR3 totals 16 residues. In germline, CDR1 is LNHNV, CDR2 YYDKDF (reference sequence). The V gene lost 0 bases and the J gene lost 0 bases, with 10 bases spanning the gap.

The gene calls are TRBV4-3 and TRBJ2-6; D gene unclear. The V and J ends lost 0 bases and 0 bases respectively, with 6 bases between them. The CDR3 consists of 16 residues. CDR1 LGHNA and CDR2 YSLEER come from the germline V gene. CDR3 protein: CASSQETASGANVLTF. The DNA for the CDR3 is TGCGCCAGCAGCCAAGAGACTGCCTCTGGGGCCAACGTCCTGACTTTC.

This clone was detected only a few times. The gene calls are TRBV5-4 and TRBJ1-2; D unresolved. The germline gives CDR1 SGHNT, CDR2 YYREEE (reference sequence). The CDR3 has 14 residues. Trimming took off 0 bases at V and 4 bases at J, with 10 bases between the two ends. This CDR3 is CASSLDRPAYGYTF. The CDR3, as DNA: TGTGCCAGCAGCTTGGACAGACCGGCCTATGGCTACACCTTC.

The rearrangement uses TRBV7-3 and TRBJ1-1; tentatively, D is TRBD1 (5 bases). CDR1 is SGHTA, CDR2 FQGTGA, per germline. The V end lost 3 bases, the J end lost 1 base, and 12 bases lay between the germline ends. The CDR3 has 15 amino acids. CDR3 sequence: CASSFTGDGNTEAFF. CDR3 nucleotides: TGTGCCAGCAGCTTTACGGGGGACGGGAACACTGAAGCTTTCTTT.

This clone was found once. The V call is TRBV9, the J call TRBJ1-2; TRBD1 matches at 7 bases. V lost 1 base and J lost 3; bases outside the gene matches: 3. The CDR3 has 14 residues. Germline V gives CDR1 SGDLS, CDR2 YYNGEE. CDR3 amino acids: CASSVSGQDYGYTF. In DNA form, the CDR3 reads TGTGCCAGCAGCGTATCCGGACAGGACTATGGCTACACCTTC.

CDR3 loop: CATRLSQLNTEAFF. CDR3 nucleotide sequence: TGTGCCACGAGGTTATCTCAGTTGAACACTGAAGCTTTCTTT. V gene TRBV7-8 combines with J gene TRBJ1-1; D is undetermined. Germline V CDR1 and CDR2: SGHVS, FQNEAQ. Trimming stripped 10 bases from V and 0 bases from J, with 15 bases between. The CDR3 runs to 14 residues. The variable domain in full, with the rest retrieved from reference TRBV7-8 and TRBJ1-1, is GAGVSQSPRYKVAKRGQDVALRCDPISGHVSLFWYQQALGQGPEFLTYFQNEAQLDKSGLPSDRFFAERPEGSVSTLKIQRTQQEDSAVYLCATRLSQLNTEAFFGQGTRLTVV.

The V call is TRBV6-1, the J call TRBJ1-2; 7 bases line up with TRBD1. The CDR3 extends over 13 amino acids. Germline trimming cut 6 bases from V and 5 bases from J; bases unmatched to any gene: 6. Per the germline V gene, CDR1 is MNHNS and CDR2 is SASEGT. CDR3 bases: TGTGCCAGCAGAGAGGGGGCGGGATATGGCTACACCTTC. Residues: CASREGAGYGYTF.

The chain joins TRBV4-2 to TRBJ2-1, with TRBD2 matching over 11 bases. The CDR3 is 16 residues long. V gave up 0 bases and J gave up 7 bases; unmatched junction bases: 5. In germline, CDR1 is LGHNA, CDR2 YNFKEQ. The CDR3 spells CASSQDRTSGRNEQFF. CDR3 sequence (DNA): TGTGCCAGCAGCCAAGATAGGACTAGCGGGCGTAATGAGCAGTTCTTC.

This clone came up once. The rearrangement uses TRBV4-3 and TRBJ2-3; 7 bases map to TRBD2. The J segment lost 2 bases and the V segment lost 4 bases, leaving 9 bases of the junction unmatched. CDR1 and CDR2 from the germline V gene are LGHNA and YSLEER. The length of the CDR3 is 16 residues. The CDR3 DNA follows: TGCGCCAGCAGCCTAGAGTGGGGGGGAAACACAGATACGCAGTATTTT. Translation gives CASSLEWGGNTDTQYF.